Shown below are 15 T cell receptor beta chains from a single sample sequenced in a study of cytomegalovirus exposure and HLA in healthy donors. Vbeta (60) and Jbeta (13) primers were used in the PCR. Clones were read by immunoSEQ multiplex PCR, and TCRdb kept only the in-frame ones, dropping some. The data contain some 130,000 clones, about 74% of them singletons. Material for sequencing was PBMCs. These receptors all stem from a man under 40 in good health and CMV-seronegative.

This chain links TRBV11-2 with TRBJ2-5; 8 bases align to TRBD2. Germline lookup yields CDR1 SGHAT and CDR2 FQNNGV. The CDR3 consists of 16 residues. V dropped 6 bases and J dropped 6; count of bases not matched to a gene: 15. This CDR3 is CASSSPITTGGKTQYF. The DNA for the CDR3 is TGTGCCAGCAGTTCACCAATTACTACGGGAGGGAAGACCCAGTACTTC.

V is TRBV9 and J is TRBJ1-4; no clear D. This CDR3 is 18 amino acids long. Germline values: CDR1 SGDLS, CDR2 YYNGEE. V shed 4 bases and J shed 5 bases, with 24 bases lying between them. CDR3: CASSSPSPPETPNEKLFF. Written as DNA, the CDR3 is TGTGCCAGCAGCTCCCCCAGCCCACCGGAGACGCCAAATGAAAAACTGTTTTTT.

The V call is TRBV5-6, the J call TRBJ1-4; D gene ambiguous. V lost 2 bases to trimming and J lost 3 bases, with 11 bases between them. The CDR3 spans 15 residues. Germline V gene data show CDR1 as SGHDT and CDR2 as YYEEEE. CDR3 coding DNA: TGTGCCAGCAGCTTAGCCTTCGGGGCTAATGAAAAACTGTTTTTT. Protein sequence: CASSLAFGANEKLFF.

The chain is built from TRBV21-1 and TRBJ2-2; the table gives TRBD1 as D, unverified against the DNA. TRBV21-1 is a listed pseudogene. CDR3 length: 14 amino acids. CDR3 sequence: CASRGTGDTGELFF. In DNA, the CDR3 is TGTGCCAGCAGAGGGACAGGGGACACCGGGGAGCTGTTTTTT.

This chain joins TRBV29-1 and TRBJ1-1; no clear D. The V and J ends lost 3 bases and 0 bases respectively, with 5 bases between them. Germline CDR1 is SQVTM and CDR2 is ANQGSEA. The CDR3 has 12 residues. The CDR3 DNA reads as TGCAGCGTTGACAGGATGAACACTGAAGCTTTCTTT. Residues: CSVDRMNTEAFF.

The chain carries TRBV19 and TRBJ2-1; D gene unclear. V dropped 0 bases and J dropped 2 bases, with 11 bases sitting between them. The germline V gene has CDR1 LNHDA and CDR2 SQIVND (reference sequence). The CDR3 has 16 amino acids. The CDR3 sequence: CASSIDPGSAYNEQFF. The CDR3 coding sequence is TGTGCCAGTAGTATAGATCCAGGATCCGCCTACAATGAGCAGTTCTTC.

The J gene is TRBJ2-7, the V gene TRBV28; maybe TRBD1 (5 bases). V was shortened by 4 bases and J by 4 bases, with 23 bases between the two germline ends. Germline V gene lookup returns CDR1 MDHEN and CDR2 SYDVKM. The CDR3 covers 17 residues. Here the CDR3 DNA reads TGTGCCAGCAGTTCGAACCAGGGTAATGAACGGCCATACGAGCAGTACTTC. It translates to CASSSNQGNERPYEQYF.

The V and J genes are TRBV6-6 and TRBJ2-5; 7 positions agree with TRBD2. The CDR3 covers 16 residues. Germline trimming cut 0 bases from V and 1 base from J; bases unmatched to any gene: 5. The germline gives CDR1 MNHNY, CDR2 SVGAGI (reference sequence). The DNA for the CDR3 is TGTGCCAGCAGTTACTCAGGGCTAGCGGCCCAAGAGACCCAGTACTTC. This sequence encodes CASSYSGLAAQETQYF.

J is TRBJ2-7 and V is TRBV9; 12 nucleotides line up with TRBD2. The CDR3 consists of 15 residues. CDR1 and CDR2 (germline): SGDLS, YYNGEE. Trimming cost V 3 bases and J 1 base; bases outside gene matches: 2. The CDR3 here is CASSAGTSGSYEQYF. CDR3 in DNA: TGTGCCAGCAGCGCCGGGACTAGCGGGTCCTACGAGCAGTACTTC. Drawing the rest from reference TRBV9 and TRBJ2-7, the complete variable domain is DSGVTQTPKHLITATGQRVTLRCSPRSGDLSVYWYQQSLDQGLQFLIQYYNGEERAKGNILERFSAQQFPDLHSELNLSSLELGDSALYFCASSAGTSGSYEQYFGPGTRLTVT.

There are a few counts of this clone. V is TRBV25-1 and J is TRBJ2-7; 8 nucleotides line up with TRBD1. The CDR3 consists of 14 residues. Looked up from germline, CDR1 is MGHDK and CDR2 is SYGVNS. J lost 3 bases, V lost 6 bases, and 7 bases had no gene match. The CDR3 protein is CASSMGQAGYEQYF. In DNA, the CDR3 is TGTGCCAGCAGCATGGGACAGGCGGGCTACGAGCAGTACTTC.

A note on this clone: The identical CDR3 is also encoded by other nucleotide sequences in the sample. The chain carries TRBV10-1 and TRBJ2-2, with D tentatively TRBD2 (5 bases). CDR1 is WNHNN, CDR2 SYGVQD, per germline (reference sequence). The CDR3 is 15 amino acids. Trimming took 2 bases from V and 5 from J, leaving 12 bases between them. The CDR3 nucleotides read TGCGCCAGCAGTGAGACGGGGTCTAGGACCGGGGAGCTGTTTTTT. This gives the protein CASSETGSRTGELFF.

In this sample, this clone turned up a few times. The CDR3: CASSPTGIKETQYF. Written as DNA, the CDR3 is TGCGCCAGCAGCCCGACAGGGATAAAAGAGACCCAGTACTTC. This chain links TRBV5-1 with TRBJ2-5; 7 positions agree with TRBD1. With 4 bases clipped from V and 3 bases from J, the junction kept 6 bases outside the gene matches. Germline CDR1 SGHRS, CDR2 YFSETQ. This CDR3 has 14 amino acids.

The V call is TRBV6-5, the J call TRBJ2-1, with D unresolved. V shed 6 bases and J shed 6 bases, with 18 bases lying between them. Germline loops: CDR1 MNHEY, CDR2 SVGAGI. The CDR3 is 15 amino acids. The CDR3 spells CASSLIGAEINEQFF. Here the CDR3 DNA reads TGTGCCAGCAGCCTTATCGGTGCTGAGATCAATGAGCAGTTCTTC.

This chain joins TRBV10-2 and TRBJ2-2, with 12 bases lining up with TRBD2. J lost 5 bases, V lost 6 bases, and 4 bases had no gene match. This CDR3 is 15 amino acids long. The germline V gene encodes CDR1 WSHSY and CDR2 SAAADI. CDR3 nucleotides: TGCGCCAGCAGGACTAGCGGGAGCCAAACCGGGGAGCTGTTTTTT. Protein: CASRTSGSQTGELFF.

This sequence joins TRBV29-1 and TRBJ2-5; D not resolved. V was trimmed by 2 bases and J by 5 bases, leaving 9 bases between them. The CDR3 totals 12 residues. Germline CDR1 reads SQVTM; CDR2 reads ANQGSEA. The CDR3, as DNA: TGCAGCGTTGAACGAGTCGGGGAGACCCAGTACTTC. It specifies CSVERVGETQYF.